Each of the 24 T cell receptor beta chains below was sequenced from the same sample in a study of blood T cells in healthy people across ages. Together with a sample-barcoded 5' primer, a J-beta primer mix was included in a second PCR lasting about 7 to 12 cycles. TCRdb itself ran the 5' RACE reads through MiXCR, one entry per CDR3 protein. The table shows approximately 800,000 distinct CDR3 sequences, with 58% occurring only once. The sample taken for sequencing was blood. The receptors derive from a young man in good health.

This rearrangement joins TRBV4-2 to TRBJ2-3; D gene ambiguous. The CDR3 is made up of 15 amino acids. V was cut by 0 bases and J by 7 bases, with 14 bases left in between. CDR1 and CDR2 from the germline V gene are LGHNA and YNFKEQ. CDR3 residues: CASSQERPGPYTQYF. The DNA of the CDR3 is TGTGCCAGCAGCCAAGAAAGACCCGGCCCGTATACGCAGTATTTT.

V gene TRBV11-2 combines with J gene TRBJ2-3; D not certain. The length of the CDR3 is 21 residues. Per germline, CDR1 SGHAT and CDR2 FQNNGV. V gave up 0 bases and J gave up 0 bases, with 25 bases separating them. For the CDR3, the DNA is TGTGCCAGCAGCTTAGACCCTCCGATGGGCGGATCGGTATTAAGCACAGATACGCAGTATTTT. Protein: CASSLDPPMGGSVLSTDTQYF.

This clonotype has at least ten counts. The V call is TRBV6-5, the J call TRBJ2-5; D gene unclear. The V end lost 1 base, the J end lost 4 bases, and 10 bases lay between the germline ends. The germline V gene has CDR1 MNHEY and CDR2 SVGAGI. The CDR3 extends over 14 amino acids. CDR3 DNA: TGTGCCAGCAGTTACTACGGCGGCAGAGAGACCCAGTACTTC. Its protein product is CASSYYGGRETQYF.

This chain connects TRBV4-3 to TRBJ2-5, with TRBD2 matching 10 bases. The DNA end favors TRBJ2-7, so the J call may be wrong. This CDR3 comprises 17 residues. The germline gives CDR1 LGHNA, CDR2 YSLEER. The CDR3: CASSQDITSGKTYEQYF. CDR3 DNA sequence: TGCGCCAGCAGCCAGGATATAACTAGCGGGAAGACCTACGAGCAGTACTTC.

This chain connects TRBV20-1 to TRBJ2-5, with D tentatively TRBD1 or TRBD2 (5 bases each). V was cut by 5 bases and J by 1 base, with 14 bases left in between. The germline V gene encodes CDR1 DFQATT and CDR2 SNEGSKA (reference sequence). The CDR3 spans 14 residues. Here the CDR3 DNA reads TGCAGTGCTGCTACGCCGGGACGCCAAGAGACCCAGTACTTC. Amino acid sequence: CSAATPGRQETQYF.

This clonotype was seen more than once but under ten times. The chain employs TRBV12-3 or TRBV12-4 and TRBJ2-1; no reliable D call. Trimming shortened V by 5 bases and J by 2 bases, and 13 bases separated the two germline ends. The CDR3 consists of 15 residues. CDR3 coding DNA: TGTGCCAGCAGTAACGTAGACCGGGCCTACAATGAGCAGTTCTTC. It codes for CASSNVDRAYNEQFF.

V is TRBV10-3 and J is TRBJ1-5; D is uncertain. Per the germline V gene, CDR1 is ENHRY and CDR2 is SYGVKD. This CDR3 has 15 amino acids. V lost 0 bases and J 2 bases, leaving 8 bases between the germline ends. This CDR3 reads CAISESIRGNQPQHF. The DNA for the CDR3 is TGTGCCATCAGTGAGTCGATTCGCGGCAATCAGCCCCAGCATTTT.

This chain uses TRBV27 with TRBJ1-6; weak D call: TRBD1 (5 bases). Germline CDR1 and CDR2: MNHEY and SMNVEV (reference sequence). The CDR3 contains 16 residues. The germline V and J ends were trimmed by 7 bases and 1 base, with 14 bases remaining between them. Here the CDR3 reads CASTNWRGSYNSPLHF. The CDR3 region has the DNA TGTGCCAGCACCAACTGGAGGGGTTCCTATAATTCACCCCTCCACTTT.

The V and J genes are TRBV25-1 and TRBJ2-3; D gene uncertain. The CDR3 sequence is 14 residues long. The V end lost 3 bases, the J end lost 2 bases, and 9 bases lay between the germline ends. Germline loops: CDR1 MGHDK, CDR2 SYGVNS. CDR3 coding DNA: TGTGCCAGCAGTGACCCTCGGAACACAGATACGCAGTATTTT. Translating it yields CASSDPRNTDTQYF.

This chain links TRBV20-1 with TRBJ2-5, with TRBD2 matching 8 bases. V trimming: 6 bases; J trimming: 4 bases; junction bases outside the gene matches: 10. CDR1 and CDR2 (germline): DFQATT, SNEGSKA (reference sequence). CDR3 size: 14 residues. DNA for the CDR3: TGCAGTGCAGGAGGGGTAGCGGGGATAGAGACCCAGTACTTC. Translating gives CSAGGVAGIETQYF.

In its sample, this clonotype was seen a few times. The V call is TRBV4-2, the J call TRBJ2-7; weak D call: TRBD2 (6 bases). The CDR3 is 16 residues long. CDR1 and CDR2 from the germline V gene are LGHNA and YNFKEQ. V shed 2 bases and J shed 4 bases, with 18 bases lying between them. CDR3 coding DNA: TGTGCCAGCAGCCAACTACCGGGACTCGATTCTTACGAGCAGTACTTC. It is translated as CASSQLPGLDSYEQYF.

This clonotype was picked up one time. The J gene is TRBJ2-1, the V gene TRBV6-1, with 9 bases that match TRBD1. Germline V lookup: CDR1 MNHNS, CDR2 SASEGT. V shed 6 bases and J 9 bases; nucleotides not matched to a gene: 9. The CDR3 has 14 residues. The CDR3 DNA follows: TGTGCCAGCAGCAGGACAGGGGAGAGAGGTGAGCAGTTCTTC. It yields the protein CASSRTGERGEQFF.

The CDR3 region is CASSLTGFRETQYF. The CDR3 DNA reads TGTGCCAGCAGCTTAACCGGGTTCCGGGAGACCCAGTACTTC. The chain has TRBV13 and TRBJ2-7; D is uncertain. Judging by the DNA end, TRBJ2-5 fits better; the J call may be wrong. Germline values: CDR1 PRHDT, CDR2 FYEKMQ (reference sequence). The CDR3 consists of 14 residues.

The chain uses TRBV29-1 and TRBJ2-7; the D gene is possibly TRBD1 (8 bases). The DNA end is a closer match to TRBJ2-5, so the J assignment may be wrong. Germline CDR1 reads SQVTM; CDR2 reads ANQGSEA. CDR3 length: 12 residues. CDR3: CSVDREGETQYF. In DNA form, the CDR3 reads TGCAGCGTGGACAGGGAGGGGGAGACCCAGTACTTC.

The count of this clonotype is one. This sequence joins TRBV11-2 and TRBJ1-2; D is unclear. The CDR3 totals 16 residues. The V gene lost 1 base and the J gene lost 9 bases, with 21 bases spanning the gap. The germline V gene has CDR1 SGHAT and CDR2 FQNNGV. CDR3 residues: CASSLGSGDRSGRYTF. CDR3 coding DNA: TGTGCCAGCAGCTTAGGGTCAGGAGATAGGAGCGGACGCTACACCTTC. Looking up the rest from reference TRBV11-2 and TRBJ1-2 gives the full variable domain: EAGVAQSPRYKIIEKRQSVAFWCNPISGHATLYWYQQILGQGPKLLIQFQNNGVVDDSQLPKDRFSAERLKGVDSTLKIQPAKLEDSAVYLCASSLGSGDRSGRYTFGSGTRLTVV.

V usage is TRBV3-1 and J usage is TRBJ2-5; perhaps TRBD1 as D (6 bases). V lost 0 bases and J 7 bases, leaving 18 bases between the germline ends. The CDR3 is 16 residues long. Germline-derived CDR1 and CDR2 are LGHDT and YNNKEL (reference sequence). CDR3 coding DNA: TGTGCCAGCAGCCAAGAGGGCCTGGGGGCGGACGGGACCCAGTACTTC. Translating gives CASSQEGLGADGTQYF.

This clonotype came up a few times. The V gene is TRBV15, the J gene TRBJ2-5; D gene unclear. The length of the CDR3 is 16 residues. CDR1 LNHNV and CDR2 YYDKDF come from the germline V gene (reference sequence). V shed 5 bases and J shed 4 bases, with 20 bases lying between them. The CDR3 DNA is TGTGCCACCAGCGCCAGTGGTTGGCCGGCTTCAGAGACCCAGTACTTC. Protein: CATSASGWPASETQYF.

The CDR3 region is CASSLDGGAKNIQYF. DNA of the CDR3: TGTGCCAGCAGCTTAGACGGTGGAGCCAAAAACATTCAGTACTTC. The chain combines TRBV7-9 with TRBJ2-4; unclear D gene. Trimming took off 1 base at V and 0 bases at J, with 7 bases between the two ends. CDR3 length: 15 amino acids. The germline gives CDR1 SEHNR, CDR2 FQNEAQ (reference sequence).

The rearrangement links TRBV14 to TRBJ2-1; D gene ambiguous. Germline assignment: CDR1 SGHDN and CDR2 FVKESK. The CDR3 is made up of 15 amino acids. V lost 2 bases and J 7 bases, leaving 15 bases between the germline ends. CDR3 sequence: CASSQHESSLNEQFF. The CDR3 DNA is TGTGCCAGCAGCCAACATGAATCCAGTTTGAATGAGCAGTTCTTC.

This clonotype has more than one count but fewer than ten. The CDR3 here is CASSFGIGGYGYTF. CDR3 coding DNA: TGCGCCAGCAGCTTCGGGATCGGGGGCTATGGCTACACCTTC. J is TRBJ1-2 and V is TRBV5-1; D is possibly TRBD1 (5 bases). The CDR3 totals 14 residues. Trimming shortened V by 2 bases and J by 4 bases, and 12 bases separated the two germline ends. Germline CDR1 reads SGHRS; CDR2 reads YFSETQ.

The chain joins TRBV20-1 to TRBJ2-1, with 10 bases lining up with TRBD2. The CDR3 runs 17 residues. The junction had 12 bases not matched to a gene; V was cut back by 3 bases and J by 4 bases. The germline V gene encodes CDR1 DFQATT and CDR2 SNEGSKA (reference sequence). The CDR3 nucleotides are TGCAGTGCTAGTGGTACGAGCGGGAGGGTTAGGTACAATGAGCAGTTCTTC. Amino acid sequence: CSASGTSGRVRYNEQFF.

J is TRBJ2-1 and V is TRBV9; 14 bases align to TRBD2. V was clipped by 3 bases and J by 10 bases; unmatched bases: 6. Germline values: CDR1 SGDLS, CDR2 YYNGEE. The CDR3 covers 15 residues. CDR3 sequence: CASSGGLAGAGEQFF. The CDR3 DNA reads as TGTGCCAGCAGCGGGGGACTAGCGGGAGCAGGGGAGCAGTTCTTC. Looking up the rest from reference TRBV9 and TRBJ2-1 gives the full variable domain: DSGVTQTPKHLITATGQRVTLRCSPRSGDLSVYWYQQSLDQGLQFLIQYYNGEERAKGNILERFSAQQFPDLHSELNLSSLELGDSALYFCASSGGLAGAGEQFFGPGTRLTVL.

The chain joins TRBV10-3 to TRBJ2-7; unclear D gene. Germline-derived CDR1 and CDR2 are ENHRY and SYGVKD. Trimming cost V 4 bases and J 4 bases, with 8 bases left between them. The CDR3 is made up of 12 amino acids. In DNA form, the CDR3 reads TGTGCCATCAGTGGTCCGGATTACGAGCAGTACTTC. Translating gives CAISGPDYEQYF.

In its sample, this clonotype was seen once. This chain links TRBV20-1 with TRBJ2-7; 8 nucleotides match TRBD1. The CDR3 consists of 15 residues. Germline CDR1 and CDR2: DFQATT and SNEGSKA (reference sequence). V shed 6 bases, J shed 0 bases, and the junction held 10 bases outside the gene matches. CDR3 residues: CSAPRRDRSSYEQYF. The CDR3 coding sequence is TGCAGTGCGCCAAGGCGGGACAGGAGCTCCTACGAGCAGTACTTC.